What follows are 13 T cell receptor beta chains derived from one specimen sequenced in a study of blood T cell repertoires in COVID-19. Libraries were prepared by immunoSEQ multiplex PCR; TCRdb keeps only in-frame clonotypes and omits some of them. The table has 180,000 or so clones, 80% to 90% seen once; the top ten hold roughly 9.8%. The sequencing input was peripheral blood. The source is a human donor with active or convalescent COVID-19. The donor label of this sample is uncertain.

In its sample, this clone was seen a few times. The chain carries TRBV5-1 and TRBJ1-1; D is ambiguous. Trimming removed 1 base at V and 1 base at J, with 5 bases between. The germline CDR1 and CDR2 sequences are SGHRS and YFSETQ. The CDR3 is 13 residues long. The CDR3 sequence: CASSLTKNTEAFF. CDR3 nucleotides: TGCGCCAGCAGCTTGACAAAGAACACTGAAGCTTTCTTT.

This clone was counted between two and nine times. J is TRBJ2-7 and V is TRBV6-5, with a possible D match to TRBD2 (7 bases). With 6 bases removed from V and 6 bases from J, the gap between germline ends came to 18 bases. This CDR3 contains 14 residues. Germline V gene lookup returns CDR1 MNHEY and CDR2 SVGAGI. The CDR3 DNA follows: TGTGCCAGCAGCCAGCGGGACAAGCGGAGCGAGCAGTACTTC. Its translation is CASSQRDKRSEQYF.

This chain uses TRBV5-6 with TRBJ2-7; 7 nucleotides match TRBD1. Germline lookup yields CDR1 SGHDT and CDR2 YYEEEE. V gave up 3 bases and J gave up 3 bases; unmatched junction bases: 6. The length of the CDR3 is 14 residues. In nucleotides, the CDR3 is TGTGCCAGCAGCTCGACAGGGACCATCTACGAGCAGTACTTC. It yields the protein CASSSTGTIYEQYF.

The chain's CDR3 is CAITLRLTDTQYF. The CDR3 DNA is TGTGCCATCACCCTCAGGCTCACAGATACGCAGTATTTT. V gene TRBV10-3 combines with J gene TRBJ2-3, with unresolved D. This CDR3 has 13 residues. Germline V gene lookup returns CDR1 ENHRY and CDR2 SYGVKD. V lost 7 bases and J 2 bases, leaving 10 bases between the germline ends.

This clone has more than one count but fewer than ten. V usage is TRBV6-2 or TRBV6-3 and J usage is TRBJ1-6; D remains unclear. Germline assignment: CDR1 MNHEY and CDR2 SVGEGT. The CDR3 extends over 12 amino acids. Trimming took off 5 bases at V and 7 bases at J, with 6 bases between the two ends. This CDR3 reads CASSRMNSPLHF. As DNA, the CDR3 is TGTGCCAGCAGTCGTATGAATTCACCCCTCCACTTT.

The rearrangement joins TRBV5-1 to TRBJ2-5; 8 bases map to TRBD2. CDR3 size: 12 residues. Per germline, CDR1 SGHRS and CDR2 YFSETQ. J gave up 5 bases and V 4 bases, and 1 base lay outside the gene matches. In nucleotides, the CDR3 is TGCGCCAGCAGCCGGGGGGGCGAGACCCAGTACTTC. It codes for CASSRGGETQYF.

J is TRBJ1-2 and V is TRBV6-4, with TRBD1 identical over 9 bases. CDR3 length equals 15 residues. V dropped 3 bases and J dropped 7; count of bases not matched to a gene: 9. Germline CDR1 is MRHNA and CDR2 is SNTAGT. CDR3: CASSERGQGSGGYTF. In DNA form, the CDR3 reads TGTGCCAGCAGTGAACGGGGACAGGGTAGTGGTGGCTACACCTTC.

The chain is built from TRBV7-9 and TRBJ2-3; D unclear. CDR3 length: 11 residues. Germline V gene lookup returns CDR1 SEHNR and CDR2 FQNEAQ (reference sequence). The ends were cut back, 5 bases at V and 5 bases at J, with 5 bases in the middle. CDR3 sequence: CASSPRDTQYF. DNA of the CDR3: TGTGCCAGCAGCCCCCGAGATACGCAGTATTTT.

The chain couples TRBV5-6 to TRBJ1-1, with 7 bases matching TRBD1. J gave up 4 bases and V 2 bases, and 8 bases lay outside the gene matches. This CDR3 comprises 15 residues. In germline, CDR1 is SGHDT, CDR2 YYEEEE. The CDR3 loop reads CASSFLTDRATEAFF. The CDR3 DNA follows: TGTGCCAGCAGCTTCCTCACCGACAGGGCCACTGAAGCTTTCTTT.

The J gene is TRBJ1-5, the V gene TRBV18; weak D call: TRBD1 (6 bases). Germline V gene data show CDR1 as KGHSH and CDR2 as LQKENI. The CDR3 has 13 amino acids. Trimming took off 6 bases at V and 1 base at J, with 7 bases between the two ends. This CDR3 is CASSGQSNQPQHF. The CDR3 nucleotides read TGTGCCAGCTCCGGACAGAGCAATCAGCCCCAGCATTTT.

V gene TRBV15 combines with J gene TRBJ2-7; D gene ambiguous. Trimming shortened V by 0 bases and J by 3 bases, and 6 bases separated the two germline ends. CDR1 is LNHNV and CDR2 is YYDKDF in the germline V gene (reference sequence). The CDR3 extends over 13 amino acids. This CDR3 reads CATSRDPGYEQYF. For the CDR3, the DNA is TGTGCCACCAGCAGAGATCCGGGCTACGAGCAGTACTTC.

The rearrangement links TRBV21-1 to TRBJ2-4; no DNA check was done on the table's D call, TRBD1. TRBV21-1 counts as a pseudogene. The CDR3 loop spans 16 amino acids. The CDR3 DNA reads as TGTGCCAGCAGCATTCCGGGACAAGGGGCCAAAAACATTCAGTACTTC. Translation: CASSIPGQGAKNIQYF.

The chain uses TRBV6-2 or TRBV6-3 and TRBJ1-5, with 10 bases lining up with TRBD1. This CDR3 spans 16 amino acids. Germline values: CDR1 MNHEY, CDR2 SVGEGT. V lost 5 bases and J lost 4; bases outside the gene matches: 8. This CDR3 is CASSDPGQGFNQPQHF. For the CDR3, the DNA is TGTGCCAGCAGTGATCCGGGACAGGGGTTTAATCAGCCCCAGCATTTT.